Sequencing of this T cell receptor beta chain was carried out in a study of memory CD4+ T cells and cytomegalovirus serostatus. Remarks on this clone: Its cognate antigen is unknown.

General study findings and limits: A US-trained random forest predicted CMV serostatus with median AUC around 0.9. Each of around 69 CMV-associated TCRbeta sequences occurred in one to five individuals.

Authors' processing steps: Out-of-frame sequences were removed, leaving 2,000,000 or so distinct TCRbeta sequences. Measured with immunoSEQ multiplex PCR; TCRdb has only the in-frame clones, and not every one. V and J calls and clone size are given by that table; D and trimming were obtained from the DNA. This sample yields over 65,000 clones, of which about 80% are seen a single time; 4% to 5% belongs to the top ten. Single viable CD3+CD4+CD8-CD45RO+ cells were sorted as the memory CD4+ T cells. Positive selection with CD4 microbeads enriched total CD4+ T cells. The V gene end was trimmed by 5 bases and the J gene end by 5 bases; junction bases not matched to a gene: 0. The CDR3 totals 13 residues. CDR1 is MDHEN and CDR2 is SYDVKM in the germline V gene.

The genes are TRBV28 and TRBJ1-4, with 9 bases aligning to TRBD1. The sample taken for sequencing was memory CD4+ T cells from blood. The sequence came from an adult in good health and CMV-seropositive. CDR3 bases: TGTGCCAGCAGTGGGACAGGGAATGAAAAACTGTTTTTT. Amino acid sequence: CASSGTGNEKLFF. The variable domain in full, completed from reference TRBV28 and TRBJ1-4, reads DVKVTQSSRYLVKRTGEKVFLECVQDMDHENMFWYRQDPGLGLRLIYFSYDVKMKEKGDIPEGYSVSREKKERFSLILESASTNQTSMYLCASSGTGNEKLFFGSGTQLSVL.